The 17 T cell receptor beta chains listed next were all sequenced from one sample in a study of breast tumors, draining lymph nodes, adjacent tissues (dated by TCRdb to the mid-2010s). The method was multiplex PCR. TCRdb records Illumina HiSeq 2000 as the sequencer. TCRdb redid the processing of the public reads, applying fastp at Q25 and MiXCR, and retained in-frame beta chains. Each record represents a unique CDR3 protein, reported with the most common genes and DNA among its rows. For this sample there are 150,000 to 250,000 distinct CDR3 sequences; 25% to 40% appear just once. About 4.5% of the sample lies in the top ten. Lymph node samples were obtained from the axillary draining lymph nodes of breast cancer patients. Sequencing was done on a sample of axillary lymph node tissue. The origin of the receptors is a female donor with breast cancer. Some clones in this sample may be carry-over from other donors' samples.

This clonotype was seen repeatedly, ten times or more. This chain connects TRBV9 to TRBJ2-1, with 9 positions matching TRBD2. Losses at the gene ends were 3 bases for V and 6 bases for J; bases not matched to a gene: 4. Germline V gene sequence: CDR1 SGDLS, CDR2 YYNGEE. The CDR3 runs to 14 residues. CDR3 in amino acids: CASSAGTSLNEQFF. The CDR3 DNA reads as TGTGCCAGCAGCGCCGGGACTAGCCTCAATGAGCAGTTCTTC.

Concerning this clonotype itself: This likely comes from a read error, as the CDR3 has no conserved phenylalanine or tryptophan at its end. The DNA is omitted, as the CDR3 cannot be located on it reliably, and the CDR3 follows TCRdb's listing. The rearrangement uses TRBV7-9 and TRBJ2-6; the D call TRBD1 from the table was never checked on the DNA. CDR1 and CDR2 from the germline V gene are SEHNR and FQNEAQ (reference sequence). The CDR3 is 12 residues long, ends included. This CDR3 is CASSLAPGQVAS.

On this clonotype itself: Compared with germline, one end of the junction differs, possibly owing to a read error. V and J are TRBV20-1 and TRBJ2-1; tentatively, D is TRBD2 (6 bases). This CDR3 has 15 residues. CDR1 is DFQATT and CDR2 is SNEGSKA in the germline V gene (reference sequence). In nucleotides, the CDR3 is TGCAGTGCACTCCCCGGAGGACTACCCTCCAATGAGGAGTTCTTC. It yields the protein CSALPGGLPSNEEFF.

As regards this clonotype: The CDR3 does not end in the conserved phenylalanine or tryptophan, so this is likely a read error. The gene calls are TRBV29-1 and TRBJ1-1; D gene uncertain. V lost 6 bases to trimming and J lost 1 base, with 6 bases between them. The CDR3 sequence is 11 residues long. Germline loops: CDR1 SQVTM, CDR2 ANQGSEA. Here the CDR3 DNA reads TGCAGCGTCGACACGAACACTGAAGCTTTCCTT. Its translation: CSVDTNTEAFL.

The chain combines TRBV6-2 or TRBV6-3 with TRBJ1-1; weak D call: TRBD1 (5 bases). CDR1 MNHEY and CDR2 SVGEGT come from the germline V gene. With 0 bases removed from V and 0 bases from J, the gap between germline ends came to 11 bases. The CDR3 spans 16 residues. In DNA, the CDR3 is TGTGCCAGCAGTTACTCGAGGGAGGGGATGAACACTGAAGCTTTCTTT. As protein: CASSYSREGMNTEAFF.

This clonotype has a count of ten or more. The rearrangement uses TRBV15 and TRBJ1-3; D remains unclear. CDR3 length: 13 residues. Trimming removed 5 bases from V and 4 bases from J, with 9 bases in between. The germline CDR1 and CDR2 sequences are LNHNV and YYDKDF (reference sequence). CDR3 bases: TGTGCCACCAGCCCCCCGGGGGGAAACACCATATATTTT. Translated, it gives CATSPPGGNTIYF. Based on the CDR3 plus reference TRBV15 and TRBJ1-3, the full variable domain is DAMVIQNPRYQVTQFGKPVTLSCSQTLNHNVMYWYQQKSSQAPKLLFHYYDKDFNNEADTPDNFQSRRPNTSFCFLDIRSPGLGDTAMYLCATSPPGGNTIYFGEGSWLTVV.

This clonotype came up many times. This chain links TRBV12-3 or TRBV12-4 with TRBJ2-3; 7 nucleotides align to TRBD2. The CDR3 contains 15 residues. Losses at the gene ends were 5 bases for V and 2 bases for J; bases not matched to a gene: 7. This CDR3 reads CASSTPSGYTDTQYF. The CDR3 region has the DNA TGTGCCAGCAGTACACCTAGCGGTTACACAGATACGCAGTATTTT.

This clonotype showed up many times. The V and J genes are TRBV3-1 and TRBJ2-5; 7 positions agree with TRBD1. CDR1 and CDR2 from the germline V gene are LGHDT and YNNKEL (reference sequence). The V and J ends lost 0 bases and 4 bases, in that order; junction bases with no gene match: 2. CDR3 length equals 14 residues. As DNA, the CDR3 is TGTGCCAGCAGCCAAGAGACAGGGTCAGAGACCCAGTACTTC. Amino acids: CASSQETGSETQYF.

For this clonotype: As the CDR3 is not closed by the conserved phenylalanine or tryptophan, this likely results from a read error. Because the CDR3's place on the DNA is in doubt, the DNA is left out and the CDR3 is given as listed by TCRdb. CDR3 amino acids: CASSEDASGYPG. The V gene is TRBV2, the J gene TRBJ2-7; the listed D gene, TRBD1, was not tested against the DNA. The germline gives CDR1 SNHLY, CDR2 FYNNEI. Including both end residues, the CDR3 is 12 amino acids long.

This clonotype was seen ten or more times. The chain couples TRBV30 to TRBJ2-7; a weak D match, TRBD1 (6 bases). V lost 5 bases to trimming and J lost 0 bases, with 14 bases between them. The CDR3 runs to 14 residues. Germline-derived CDR1 and CDR2 are GTSNPN and SVGIG (reference sequence). Here the CDR3 reads CAWSTGTGSYEQYF. CDR3 nucleotides: TGTGCCTGGTCGACAGGAACTGGCTCCTACGAGCAGTACTTC.

A few counts support this clonotype. V usage is TRBV9 and J usage is TRBJ1-1, with D possibly matching TRBD1 (5 bases). Per germline, CDR1 SGDLS and CDR2 YYNGEE. V lost 0 bases and J lost 0, with 12 bases in between. There are 16 residues in the CDR3. DNA for the CDR3: TGTGCCAGCAGCGTAGGGGGGGGACCGATGAACACTGAAGCTTTCTTT. It translates to CASSVGGGPMNTEAFF.

The CDR3 reads CASSLSPTYEQYF. In nucleotides, the CDR3 is TGTGCCAGCAGCTTGTCCCCTACCTACGAGCAGTACTTC. The genes are TRBV5-4 and TRBJ2-7; D gene ambiguous. V was shortened by 1 base and J by 2 bases, with 7 bases between the two germline ends. This CDR3 is built from 13 residues. The germline CDR1 and CDR2 sequences are SGHNT and YYREEE (reference sequence).

The table lists this clonotype with many counts. The chain joins TRBV20-1 to TRBJ2-3; 8 bases are shared with TRBD2. J gave up 3 bases and V 6 bases, and 17 bases lay outside the gene matches. The germline CDR1 and CDR2 sequences are DFQATT and SNEGSKA (reference sequence). CDR3 length: 17 amino acids. The CDR3 coding sequence is TGCAGTGCCGCGGTTGGGGCTAGCGGGTTTGGAACAGATACGCAGTATTTT. This translates into CSAAVGASGFGTDTQYF.

This clonotype showed up many times. The genes are TRBV19 and TRBJ1-5; tentative D call: TRBD1 (6 bases). V lost 6 bases, J lost 6 bases, and 18 bases lay in between. The CDR3 spans 15 residues. Looked up from germline, CDR1 is LNHDA and CDR2 is SQIVND (reference sequence). The CDR3 coding sequence is TGTGCCAGTAGCACGCGTGGGGGGGGCTCTCAGCCCCAGCATTTT. It translates to CASSTRGGGSQPQHF. The whole variable domain, remainder taken from reference TRBV19 and TRBJ1-5, is DGGITQSPKYLFRKEGQNVTLSCEQNLNHDAMYWYRQDPGQGLRLIYYSQIVNDFQKGDIAEGYSVSREKKESFPLTVTSAQKNPTAFYLCASSTRGGGSQPQHFGDGTRLSIL.

This CDR3 is CASTQNTEAFF. The CDR3 DNA reads TGTGCCAGCACCCAAAACACTGAAGCTTTCTTT. This rearrangement joins TRBV12-3 or TRBV12-4 to TRBJ1-1; D remains ambiguous. The ends were cut back, 7 bases at V and 2 bases at J, with 5 bases in the middle. The CDR3 is 11 residues long.

The chain has TRBV25-1 and TRBJ2-3, with 8 bases matching TRBD2. CDR3 length: 17 amino acids. CDR1 and CDR2 from the germline V gene are MGHDK and SYGVNS. J gave up 2 bases and V 4 bases, and 11 bases lay outside the gene matches. CDR3 nucleotide sequence: TGTGCCAGCAGTGCTAGAGATCCTAGCGGGCCCACAGATACGCAGTATTTT. Translating it yields CASSARDPSGPTDTQYF. Full variable domain (missing parts from reference TRBV25-1 and TRBJ2-3): EADIYQTPRYLVIGTGKKITLECSQTMGHDKMYWYQQDPGMELHLIHYSYGVNSTEKGDLSSESTVSRIRTEHFPLTLESARPSHTSQYLCASSARDPSGPTDTQYFGPGTRLTVL.

V and J are TRBV24-1 and TRBJ2-7; 8 bases agree with TRBD1. The germline CDR1 and CDR2 sequences are KGHDR and SFDVKD. The CDR3 is 15 residues long. V shed 12 bases, J shed 3 bases, and the junction held 15 bases outside the gene matches. The CDR3 spells CAPGDRDRLYYEQYF. As DNA, the CDR3 is TGTGCCCCCGGTGACCGGGACAGGTTGTACTACGAGCAGTACTTC.